This TCR beta chain was identified during a study of long-term antiretroviral therapy in people with HIV. Points from the study as a whole: Possibly under older ART regimens, blood was drawn between the mid-2000s and the late 2010s.

Germline V gene sequence: CDR1 MNHGY, CDR2 SAAAGT. V lost 5 bases and J 1 base, leaving 29 bases between the germline ends. This CDR3 spans 20 amino acids. Per donor, a minimum of one pre-ART and a minimum of two post-ART PBMC samples were available. The run of the v3.0 immunoSEQ assay was at survey level. TCRdb keeps only in-frame clones here, not all; method: immunoSEQ multiplex PCR. The sample has tens of thousands of clones, 80% to 90% seen once. As for this clone: Antigen: not known.

This specimen was unsorted PBMCs, taken 0.1 years before starting antiretroviral therapy. The clonotype comes from a young man with HIV. V usage is TRBV6-8 and J usage is TRBJ1-1; D is perhaps TRBD1 (6 bases). The CDR3 DNA follows: TGTGCCAGCAGTCCGGCCGGCCAGACAGGCACGCGAGATTGGAACACTGAAGCTTTCTTT. Amino acids: CASSPAGQTGTRDWNTEAFF.